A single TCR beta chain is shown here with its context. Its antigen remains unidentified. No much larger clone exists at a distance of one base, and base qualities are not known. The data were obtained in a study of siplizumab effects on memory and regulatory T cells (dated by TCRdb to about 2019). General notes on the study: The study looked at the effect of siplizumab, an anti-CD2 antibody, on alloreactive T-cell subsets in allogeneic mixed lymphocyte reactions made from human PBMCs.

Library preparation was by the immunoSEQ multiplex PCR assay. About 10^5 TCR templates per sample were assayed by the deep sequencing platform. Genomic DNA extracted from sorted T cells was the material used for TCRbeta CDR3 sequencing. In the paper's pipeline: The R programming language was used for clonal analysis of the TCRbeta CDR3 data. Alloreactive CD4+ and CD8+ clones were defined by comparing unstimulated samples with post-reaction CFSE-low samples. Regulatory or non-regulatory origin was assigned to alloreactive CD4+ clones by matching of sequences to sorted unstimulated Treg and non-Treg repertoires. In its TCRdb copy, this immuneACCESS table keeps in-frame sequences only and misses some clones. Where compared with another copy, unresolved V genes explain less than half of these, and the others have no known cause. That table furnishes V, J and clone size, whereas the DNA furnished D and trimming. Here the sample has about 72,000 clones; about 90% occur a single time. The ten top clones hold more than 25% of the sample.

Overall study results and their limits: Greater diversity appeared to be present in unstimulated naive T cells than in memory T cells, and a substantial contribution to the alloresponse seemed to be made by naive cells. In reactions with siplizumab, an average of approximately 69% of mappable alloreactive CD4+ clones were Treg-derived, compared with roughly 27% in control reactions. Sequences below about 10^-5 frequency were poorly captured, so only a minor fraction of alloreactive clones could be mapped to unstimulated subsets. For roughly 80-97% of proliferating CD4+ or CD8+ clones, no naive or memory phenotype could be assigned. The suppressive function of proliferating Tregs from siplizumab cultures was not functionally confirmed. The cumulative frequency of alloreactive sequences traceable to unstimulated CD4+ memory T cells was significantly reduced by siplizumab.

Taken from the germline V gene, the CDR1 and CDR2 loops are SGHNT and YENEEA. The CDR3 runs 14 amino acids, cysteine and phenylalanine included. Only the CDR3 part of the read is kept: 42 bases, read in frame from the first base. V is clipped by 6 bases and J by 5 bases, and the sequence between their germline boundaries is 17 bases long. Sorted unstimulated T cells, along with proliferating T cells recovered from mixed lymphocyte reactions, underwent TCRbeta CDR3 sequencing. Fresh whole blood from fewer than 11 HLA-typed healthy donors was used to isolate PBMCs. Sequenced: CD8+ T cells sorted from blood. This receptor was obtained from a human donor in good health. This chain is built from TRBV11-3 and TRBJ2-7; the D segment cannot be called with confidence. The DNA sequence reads TGTGCCAGCAGTGGGTATGGCAACCCGGACGAGCAGTACTTC. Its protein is CASSGYGNPDEQYF.